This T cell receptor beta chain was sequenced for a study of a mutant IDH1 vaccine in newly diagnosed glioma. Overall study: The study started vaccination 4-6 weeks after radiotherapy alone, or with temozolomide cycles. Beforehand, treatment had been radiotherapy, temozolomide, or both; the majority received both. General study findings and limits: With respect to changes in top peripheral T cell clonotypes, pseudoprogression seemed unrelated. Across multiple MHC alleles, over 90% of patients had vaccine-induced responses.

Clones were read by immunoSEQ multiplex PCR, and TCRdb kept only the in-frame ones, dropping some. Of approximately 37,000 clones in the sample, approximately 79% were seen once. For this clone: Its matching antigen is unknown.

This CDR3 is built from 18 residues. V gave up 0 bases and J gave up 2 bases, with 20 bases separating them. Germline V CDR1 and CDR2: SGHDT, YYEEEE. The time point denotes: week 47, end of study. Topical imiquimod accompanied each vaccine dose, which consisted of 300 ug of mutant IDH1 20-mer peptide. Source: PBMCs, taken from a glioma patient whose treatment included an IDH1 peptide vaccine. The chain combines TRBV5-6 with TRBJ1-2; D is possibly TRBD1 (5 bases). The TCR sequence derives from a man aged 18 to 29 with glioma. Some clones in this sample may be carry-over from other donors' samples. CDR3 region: CASSLGARQGLSNYGYTF. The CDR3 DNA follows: TGTGCCAGCAGCTTGGGTGCCAGGCAGGGTTTGTCAAACTATGGCTACACCTTC.